The entry below gives a single TCR beta chain sequence along with its context. Which antigen it targets is not known. Within one base of it there is no much larger clone, and no base qualities were kept. The collaborating institutions used their own protocols to collect whole blood in K2EDTA tubes. For TCRbeta analysis, collaborator samples were shipped as frozen whole blood, as isolated PBMCs, or as DNA extracted from either sample type. TCRbeta CDR3 regions were amplified from genomic DNA by means of the immunoSEQ Assay, a bias-controlled multiplex PCR. The paper's processing steps were these. Nucleated cell counts per sample were estimated from amplification of reference gene primers within the assay. To quantify the absolute abundance of each unique TCRbeta CDR3 rearrangement, sequence reads were collapsed and filtered. For each sample, productive Simpson clonality was calculated as the square root of Simpson's diversity index across productive rearrangements. TCRdb stores this immuneACCESS table with in-frame sequences only. Part of the clones is absent; in the studies checked, under half of the shortfall reflects unresolved V genes, and no reason is known for the rest. The V and J calls and clone size were taken over from that table, and D and trimming were inferred from the DNA. Recorded for this sample are approximately 110,000 clones; about 90% of them occurred a single time. About 1% of the sample goes to the ten largest clones.

The data derive from a study of blood T cell repertoires in COVID-19 (dated by TCRdb to between 2020 and 2021). Background for the entire study: The collaborator samples originated in the United States, Italy and Spain and spanned the acute and convalescent phases of COVID-19. A freely available public database, intended as a resource for researchers studying the immune response to SARS-CoV-2, is where the repertoires were released. HLA class I and class II types, where available, came from metadata supplied by the sample provider rather than from assay-based typing. The samples were drawn from the first 160 participants of the ongoing ImmuneRACE study and from some 1,300 subjects provided by 6 global collaborators. Deeply sampled blood TCRbeta repertoires from subjects exposed to, actively infected with, or recovered from COVID-19 were included in the dataset. The sample metadata nearly always contained a de-identified subject ID, COVID-19 status, age in years and sex. The prospective study material was composed of cDNA or gDNA derived from T cells, B-cell-depleted T cells, or PBMCs.

Beyond this particular receptor, the publication reports: Clinical and demographic metadata were provided uncurated, with the amount varying by source and participant.

The germline V gene provides CDR1 SGHAT and CDR2 FQNNGV. Counted from cysteine to phenylalanine, this CDR3 has 15 amino acids. The retained sequence is limited to the CDR3, 45 bases, with the frame set at the first base. V is cut by 0 bases and J by 4 bases, and the space between the germline ends is 12 bases. The receptor chain draws on TRBV11-2 and TRBJ1-2; the D gene identity is not certain. The sequence was obtained from a woman between 50 and 59 years old with active or convalescent COVID-19. The sample was peripheral blood. In nucleotides, the sequence is TGTGCCAGCAGCTTAGATCTTCAGGTTAGCTATGGCTACACCTTC. It translates as CASSLDLQVSYGYTF.